One T cell receptor beta chain is described in this entry. Its antigen is still unknown. This sample stems from a study of response to subunit inactivated influenza vaccine. Study results and limitations: Only a handful of new T cells, the authors suggested, are recruited with each seasonal influenza vaccination.

After removal of 7 bases from V and 8 bases from J, the junction contained 7 bases not matched to a gene. This CDR3 contains 13 residues. Germline CDR1 SQVTM, CDR2 ANQGSEA. MiXCR, run by TCRdb on the RT-PCR reads, gives a single entry per CDR3 protein. Of roughly 160,000 distinct CDR3 sequences listed, approximately 11% were seen once; the top ten hold around 12%. This clonotype originated in a man aged 45-65 years who received an inactivated influenza vaccine. Sequenced material: non-naive T cells sorted from PBMCs, taken roughly 45 days after vaccination. The J gene is TRBJ2-4, the V gene TRBV29-1; TRBD1 matches at 11 bases. DNA of the CDR3: TGCAGCGCAAGGACAGGGGGCAGGGACATTCAGTACTTC. Residues: CSARTGGRDIQYF.